One and the same sample provided the 10 T cell receptor beta chains below, sequenced in a study of beta chain features in type 1 diabetes. Antigens of these TCRs are unknown. Every bit of the isolated RNA underwent reverse transcription, so sequencing read expressed TCRB transcripts. Assay used: immunoSEQ multiplex PCR; TCRdb lists only in-frame clones, some missing. Here the sample spans around 280,000 clones, 15% being singletons. General study results and limits: All four CD4+ subsets from Type 1 diabetes patients carried moderately but significantly shorter TCRB CDR3s.

Sequencing input: naive CD4+ T cells from blood. The receptor source for this set is a man aged 18 to 29 with type 1 diabetes.

This clone came up a few times. The genes are TRBV10-3 and TRBJ2-4; 10 nucleotides match TRBD2. This CDR3 is 18 amino acids long. CDR1 is ENHRY, CDR2 SYGVKD, per germline. V shed 0 bases, J shed 4 bases, and the junction held 9 bases outside the gene matches. The CDR3 DNA follows: TGTGCCATCAGTGAGTCGATCCTAGCGGGAGCCTCAAAAAACATTCAGTACTTC. Protein: CAISESILAGASKNIQYF.

This clone was detected a few times. The chain carries TRBV30 and TRBJ1-3; D gene unclear. Trimming left V 4 bases short and J 0 bases short, with 10 bases between. The CDR3 loop spans 14 amino acids. Germline V gene data show CDR1 as GTSNPN and CDR2 as SVGIG (reference sequence). The CDR3 here is CAWMGRSSGNTIYF. DNA of the CDR3: TGTGCCTGGATGGGCAGGTCCTCTGGAAACACCATATATTTT. The variable domain in full, completed from reference TRBV30 and TRBJ1-3, reads SQTIHQWPATLVQPVGSPLSLECTVEGTSNPNLYWYRQAAGRGLQLLFYSVGIGQISSEVPQNLSASRPQDRQFILSSKKLLLSDSGFYLCAWMGRSSGNTIYFGEGSWLTVV.

A few counts support this clone. This chain connects TRBV29-1 to TRBJ1-1; maybe TRBD1 (6 bases). V was clipped by 8 bases and J by 5 bases, with 21 bases between them. This CDR3 comprises 14 residues. Germline CDR1 and CDR2: SQVTM and ANQGSEA. CDR3 in amino acids: CSLDRHLAATEAFF. The DNA for the CDR3 is TGCAGCCTGGACAGACATCTAGCTGCGACTGAAGCTTTCTTT.

The table lists this clone with a few counts. The chain employs TRBV19 and TRBJ2-4; TRBD1 agrees at 10 bases. Germline lookup yields CDR1 LNHDA and CDR2 SQIVND (reference sequence). CDR3 length equals 16 residues. The J segment lost 2 bases and the V segment lost 7 bases, leaving 8 bases of the junction unmatched. The CDR3 coding sequence is TGTGCCAGTACCCCAGACAGGGGGCTAACCAAAAACATTCAGTACTTC. Its translation is CASTPDRGLTKNIQYF.

The rearrangement uses TRBV7-6 and TRBJ1-2; 8 bases match TRBD1. This CDR3 is 19 amino acids long. CDR1 SGHVS and CDR2 FNYEAQ come from the germline V gene. The ends lost 3 bases at V and 0 bases at J; junction bases unmatched: 15. The CDR3 DNA sequence: TGTGCCAGCAGCTTCTTTTCGTCGGGACAGGCAGGTTCTAACTATGGCTACACCTTC. Translation gives CASSFFSSGQAGSNYGYTF.

This clone has more than one count but fewer than ten. In the same sample, other DNA sequences code for this CDR3. The chain employs TRBV29-1 and TRBJ1-5; weak D call: TRBD1 (6 bases). The CDR3 runs 12 residues. V was clipped by 4 bases and J by 4 bases, with 8 bases between them. Germline CDR1 SQVTM, CDR2 ANQGSEA. The CDR3 region is CSVAGVNQPQHF. In DNA form, the CDR3 reads TGCAGCGTTGCAGGGGTTAATCAGCCCCAGCATTTT.

This clone was observed a few times. This chain links TRBV7-2 with TRBJ2-5; 7 nucleotides agree with TRBD1. V was clipped by 6 bases and J by 5 bases; unmatched bases: 6. The CDR3 has 13 amino acids. Germline V gives CDR1 SGHTA, CDR2 FQGNSA. The CDR3 sequence is CASSHRGGETQYF. The DNA of the CDR3 is TGTGCCAGCAGTCACAGGGGTGGCGAGACCCAGTACTTC.

V is TRBV29-1 and J is TRBJ2-1; 7 nucleotides match TRBD2. Germline-derived CDR1 and CDR2 are SQVTM and ANQGSEA. V lost 5 bases, J lost 6 bases, and 16 bases stayed unmatched. This CDR3 has 16 amino acids. This chain's CDR3 is CSVIILARLWGNEQFF. CDR3 in DNA: TGCAGCGTTATCATACTAGCGCGGCTCTGGGGCAATGAGCAGTTCTTC.

The V call is TRBV18, the J call TRBJ2-5; the D is unclear. The CDR3 is 11 residues long. V was clipped by 6 bases and J by 7 bases, with 9 bases between them. The V gene's germline CDR1 is KGHSH and CDR2 LQKENI. The CDR3 loop reads CASSPSGTQYF. CDR3 sequence (DNA): TGTGCCAGCTCCCCGTCAGGGACCCAGTACTTC.

The sample holds a few counts of this clone. J is TRBJ1-2 and V is TRBV25-1; D is perhaps TRBD1 (5 bases). The V end lost 3 bases, the J end lost 4 bases, and 9 bases lay between the germline ends. This CDR3 comprises 13 residues. The V gene's germline CDR1 is MGHDK and CDR2 SYGVNS. As DNA, the CDR3 is TGTGCCAGCAGTGACGCAGGGCCCTATGGCTACACCTTC. Protein: CASSDAGPYGYTF.